This T cell receptor beta chain was recorded in a study of cytomegalovirus exposure and HLA in healthy donors. The V end lost 2 bases, the J end lost 7 bases, and 13 bases lay between the germline ends. Germline lookup yields CDR1 MNHEY and CDR2 SMNVEV (reference sequence). The CDR3 consists of 14 residues. With 60 Vbeta and 13 Jbeta primers, the PCR was carried out. Sequencing used immunoSEQ multiplex PCR; TCRdb keeps in-frame clones, though not all of them. The table has around 64,000 clones, more than 80% seen once. The sequence was obtained from a woman aged 30 to 39 in good health and CMV-seronegative. The chain combines TRBV27 with TRBJ2-3; weak D call: TRBD2 (6 bases). Sequenced input: PBMCs. CDR3 residues: CASSLTAGYYTQYF. DNA of the CDR3: TGTGCCAGCAGTTTAACCGCGGGATATTATACGCAGTATTTT.